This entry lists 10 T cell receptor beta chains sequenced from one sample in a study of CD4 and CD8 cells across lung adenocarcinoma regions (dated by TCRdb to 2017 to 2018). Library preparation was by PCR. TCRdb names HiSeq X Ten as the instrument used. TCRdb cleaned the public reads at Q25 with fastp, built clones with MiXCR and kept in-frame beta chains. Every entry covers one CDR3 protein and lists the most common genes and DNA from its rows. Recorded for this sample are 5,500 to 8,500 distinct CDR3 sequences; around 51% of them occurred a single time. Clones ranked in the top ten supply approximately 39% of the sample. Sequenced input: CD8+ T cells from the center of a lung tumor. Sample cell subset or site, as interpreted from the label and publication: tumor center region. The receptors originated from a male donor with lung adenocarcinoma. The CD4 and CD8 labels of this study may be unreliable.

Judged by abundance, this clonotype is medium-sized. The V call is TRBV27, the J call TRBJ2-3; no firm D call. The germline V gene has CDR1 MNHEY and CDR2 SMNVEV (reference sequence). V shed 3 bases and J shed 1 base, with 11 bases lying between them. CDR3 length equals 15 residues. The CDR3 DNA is TGTGCCAGCAGTTTCATGGTAGCCGGCACAGATACGCAGTATTTT. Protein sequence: CASSFMVAGTDTQYF.

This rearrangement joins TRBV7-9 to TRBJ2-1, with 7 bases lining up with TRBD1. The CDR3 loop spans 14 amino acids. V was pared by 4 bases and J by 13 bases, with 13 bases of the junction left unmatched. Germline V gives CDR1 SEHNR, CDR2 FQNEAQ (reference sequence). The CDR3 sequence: CASSSTGWQETQFF. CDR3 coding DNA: TGTGCCAGCAGCTCGACAGGGTGGCAAGAGACCCAGTTCTTC. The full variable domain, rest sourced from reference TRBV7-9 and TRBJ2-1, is DTGVSQNPRHKITKRGQNVTFRCDPISEHNRLYWYRQTLGQGPEFLTYFQNEAQLEKSRLLSDRFSAERPKGSFSTLEIQRTEQGDSAMYLCASSSTGWQETQFFGPGTRLTVL.

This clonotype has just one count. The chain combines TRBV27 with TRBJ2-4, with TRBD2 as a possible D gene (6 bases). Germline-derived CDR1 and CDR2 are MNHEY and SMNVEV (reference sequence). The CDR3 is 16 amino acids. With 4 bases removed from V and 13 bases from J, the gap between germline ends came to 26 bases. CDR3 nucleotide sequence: TGTGCCAGCAGTTCCCCGGGGCTGGGAGGCAAAAACACGCAGTACTTC. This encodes CASSSPGLGGKNTQYF.

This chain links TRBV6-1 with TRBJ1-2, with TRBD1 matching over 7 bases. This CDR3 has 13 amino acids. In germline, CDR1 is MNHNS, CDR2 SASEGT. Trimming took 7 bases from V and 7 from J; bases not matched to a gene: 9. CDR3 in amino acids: CASTQDRFGGYTF. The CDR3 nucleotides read TGTGCCAGCACTCAGGACAGGTTCGGTGGCTACACCTTC.

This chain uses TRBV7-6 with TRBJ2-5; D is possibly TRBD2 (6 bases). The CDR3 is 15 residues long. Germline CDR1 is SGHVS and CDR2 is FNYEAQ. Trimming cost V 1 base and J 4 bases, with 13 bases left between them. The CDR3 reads CASSLGNGRGETQYF. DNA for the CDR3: TGTGCCAGCAGCTTAGGGAACGGGAGAGGAGAGACCCAGTACTTC.

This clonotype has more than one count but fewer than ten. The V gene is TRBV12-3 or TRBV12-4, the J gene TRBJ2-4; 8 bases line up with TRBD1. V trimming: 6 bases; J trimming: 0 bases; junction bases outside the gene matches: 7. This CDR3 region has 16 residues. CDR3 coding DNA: TGTGCCAGCAGCCGAACAGGGGGGCTAGCCAAAAACATTCAGTACTTC. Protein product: CASSRTGGLAKNIQYF.

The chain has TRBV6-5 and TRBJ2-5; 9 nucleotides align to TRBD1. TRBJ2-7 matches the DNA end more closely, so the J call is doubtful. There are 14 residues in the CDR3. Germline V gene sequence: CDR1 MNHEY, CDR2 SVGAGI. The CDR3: CASSSGTGPCEQYF. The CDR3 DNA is TGTGCCAGCAGTTCCGGGACAGGGCCCTGCGAGCAGTACTTC.

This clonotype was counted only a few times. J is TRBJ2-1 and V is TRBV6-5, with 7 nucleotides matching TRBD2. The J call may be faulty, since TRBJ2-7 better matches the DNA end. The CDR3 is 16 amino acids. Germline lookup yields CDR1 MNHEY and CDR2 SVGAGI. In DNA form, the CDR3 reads TGTGCCAGCAGTTGGTCCAAGGGCGGGAGCGTCAGTGAGCAGTACTTC. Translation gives CASSWSKGGSVSEQYF.

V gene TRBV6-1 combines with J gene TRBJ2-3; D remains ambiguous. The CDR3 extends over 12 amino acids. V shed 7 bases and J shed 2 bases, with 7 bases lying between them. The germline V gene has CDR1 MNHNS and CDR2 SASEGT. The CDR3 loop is CASIGYTDTQYF. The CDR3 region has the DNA TGTGCCAGCATAGGGTACACAGATACGCAGTATTTT.

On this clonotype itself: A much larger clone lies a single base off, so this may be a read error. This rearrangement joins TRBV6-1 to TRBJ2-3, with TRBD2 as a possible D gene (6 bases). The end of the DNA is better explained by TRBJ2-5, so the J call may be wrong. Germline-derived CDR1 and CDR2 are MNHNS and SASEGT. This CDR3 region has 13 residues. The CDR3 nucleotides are TGTGGCAGCAGTGAACGGGAGCAAGAGACCCAGTACTTC. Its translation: CGSSEREQETQYF.